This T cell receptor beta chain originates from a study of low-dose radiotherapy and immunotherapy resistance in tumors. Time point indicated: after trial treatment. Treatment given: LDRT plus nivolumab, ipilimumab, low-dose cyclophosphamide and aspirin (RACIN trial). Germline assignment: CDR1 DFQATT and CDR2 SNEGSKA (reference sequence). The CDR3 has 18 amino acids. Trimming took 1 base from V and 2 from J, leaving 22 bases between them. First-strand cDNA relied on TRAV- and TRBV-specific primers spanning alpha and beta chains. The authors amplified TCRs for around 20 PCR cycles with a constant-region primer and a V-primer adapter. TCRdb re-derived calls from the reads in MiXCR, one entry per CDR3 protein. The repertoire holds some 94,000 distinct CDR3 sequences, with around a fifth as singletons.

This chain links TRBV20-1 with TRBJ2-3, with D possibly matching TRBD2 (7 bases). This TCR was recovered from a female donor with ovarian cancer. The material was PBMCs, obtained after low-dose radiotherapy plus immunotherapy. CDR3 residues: CSARVIGGGTSFTDTQYF. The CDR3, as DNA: TGCAGTGCTAGAGTCATCGGCGGGGGCACTTCCTTCACAGATACGCAGTATTTT.